This entry describes one TCR beta chain. This sample is part of a study of radiotherapy plus CTLA-4 blockade in lung cancer. This CDR3 is built from 17 residues. Looked up from germline, CDR1 is SEHNR and CDR2 is FQNEAQ (reference sequence). V shed 3 bases and J 1 base; nucleotides not matched to a gene: 7. Libraries were prepared by immunoSEQ multiplex PCR; TCRdb keeps only in-frame clonotypes and omits some of them. Altogether roughly 25,000 clones are present, approximately 70% being singletons, with the ten largest covering 3.6%. The sample was peripheral blood, taken from a patient treated with radiotherapy plus ipilimumab. The TCR sequence derives from a human donor with non-small cell lung cancer who had stable disease on radiotherapy plus ipilimumab. The rearrangement links TRBV7-9 to TRBJ2-2; 8 bases fit TRBD2. The CDR3 loop reads CASSFPRSGGNTGELFF. CDR3 DNA sequence: TGTGCCAGCAGCTTCCCCCGCAGCGGGGGGAACACCGGGGAGCTGTTTTTT.